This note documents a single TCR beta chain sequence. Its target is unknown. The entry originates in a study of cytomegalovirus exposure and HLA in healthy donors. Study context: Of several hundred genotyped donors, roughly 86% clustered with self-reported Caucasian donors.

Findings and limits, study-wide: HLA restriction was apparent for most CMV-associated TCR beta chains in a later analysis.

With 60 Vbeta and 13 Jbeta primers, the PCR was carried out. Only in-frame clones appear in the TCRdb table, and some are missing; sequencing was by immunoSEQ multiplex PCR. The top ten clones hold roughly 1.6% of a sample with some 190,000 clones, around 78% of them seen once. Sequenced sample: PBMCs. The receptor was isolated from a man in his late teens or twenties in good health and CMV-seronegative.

CDR3 nucleotides: TGTGCCAGCAGCGGAGACAGGAACACTGAAGCTTTCTTT. This sequence encodes CASSGDRNTEAFF. V usage is TRBV7-9 and J usage is TRBJ1-1; tentatively, D is TRBD1 (5 bases). The ends were cut back, 5 bases at V and 1 base at J, with 8 bases in the middle. The CDR3 has 13 residues. Germline V gene data show CDR1 as SEHNR and CDR2 as FQNEAQ (reference sequence).